This entry lists 29 T cell receptor beta chains sequenced from one sample in a study of control samples from healthy donors and cancer patients (dated by TCRdb to the early 2020s). Library preparation used the immunoSEQ multiplex PCR assay. Entries here come from immuneACCESS through TCRdb and include only in-frame sequences with V and J called. Some clones fail to appear in such tables; in the studies checked, an unresolved V gene covers under half of the shortfall, and the cause of the remainder is unknown. This sample holds roughly 95,000 clones; 80% to 90% were observed only once. Of the sample, roughly an eighth falls within the top ten clones. The sequenced material came from blood. These TCRs come from a young man in good health.

This chain uses TRBV7-2 with TRBJ2-1, with D possibly TRBD2 on 6 matching bases. The CDR3 covers 15 residues. Germline loops: CDR1 SGHTA, CDR2 FQGNSA. Trimming left V 3 bases short and J 0 bases short, with 9 bases between. This CDR3 reads CASSLTGVSYNEQFF. The CDR3 region has the DNA TGTGCCAGCAGCTTGACGGGAGTCTCCTACAATGAGCAGTTCTTC.

This clone was observed a single time. The V call is TRBV30, the J call TRBJ1-6; D is undetermined. The V end lost 1 base, the J end lost 6 bases, and 13 bases lay between the germline ends. CDR3 length: 15 residues. Germline-derived CDR1 and CDR2 are GTSNPN and SVGIG (reference sequence). The CDR3 sequence is CAWSAIQPINSPLHF. DNA of the CDR3: TGTGCCTGGAGTGCGATACAGCCTATTAATTCACCCCTCCACTTT.

The V call is TRBV27, the J call TRBJ2-7, with TRBD2 matching over 8 bases. Trimming removed 5 bases from V and 5 bases from J; junction bases left unmatched: 8. The CDR3 consists of 14 residues. Per germline, CDR1 MNHEY and CDR2 SMNVEV (reference sequence). CDR3 sequence: CASSPGTSAHEQYF. Here the CDR3 DNA reads TGTGCCAGCAGTCCCGGGACTAGTGCCCACGAGCAGTACTTC.

The gene calls are TRBV27 and TRBJ2-5, with a possible D match to TRBD1 (6 bases). Germline V gene lookup returns CDR1 MNHEY and CDR2 SMNVEV (reference sequence). This CDR3 comprises 12 residues. Trimming shortened V by 5 bases and J by 7 bases, and 11 bases separated the two germline ends. The CDR3 DNA sequence: TGTGCCAGCAGTACAGGGATTGGGACCCAGTACTTC. This translates into CASSTGIGTQYF.

The gene calls are TRBV6-5 and TRBJ1-1; D ambiguous. V shed 8 bases and J shed 1 base, with 11 bases lying between them. This CDR3 spans 13 amino acids. The germline V gene has CDR1 MNHEY and CDR2 SVGAGI. CDR3 in amino acids: CASYRLRNTEAFF. CDR3 DNA: TGTGCCAGCTATAGGCTCCGGAACACTGAAGCTTTCTTT.

The genes are TRBV28 and TRBJ2-1; TRBD2 is a possible D gene (6 bases). Germline V gene lookup returns CDR1 MDHEN and CDR2 SYDVKM. The CDR3 length is 15 residues. V dropped 5 bases and J dropped 3 bases, with 14 bases sitting between them. For the CDR3, the DNA is TGTGCCAGCAGTCCCAATAGCGGACTCTACAATGAGCAGTTCTTC. As protein: CASSPNSGLYNEQFF.

This clone has just a few counts. The rearrangement links TRBV30 to TRBJ2-3, with 8 bases aligning to TRBD2. The ends lost 1 base at V and 7 bases at J; junction bases unmatched: 7. The CDR3 is 14 residues long. CDR1 and CDR2 (germline): GTSNPN, SVGIG (reference sequence). The CDR3 DNA reads as TGTGCCTGGAGTGCCCGACTAGCGCTCAATACGCAGTATTTT. Translating it yields CAWSARLALNTQYF.

The V and J genes are TRBV24-1 and TRBJ1-1, with TRBD1 matching over 8 bases. V shed 7 bases, J shed 9 bases, and the junction held 9 bases outside the gene matches. Germline-derived CDR1 and CDR2 are KGHDR and SFDVKD. There are 13 residues in the CDR3. In DNA form, the CDR3 reads TGTGCCACCAGAGCCGGACAGGGTGGAAAAGCTTTCTTT. This encodes CATRAGQGGKAFF.

This chain links TRBV28 with TRBJ1-2; no clear D. Trimming left V 5 bases short and J 8 bases short, with 12 bases between. Germline V CDR1 and CDR2: MDHEN, SYDVKM. The CDR3 length is 12 residues. The CDR3: CASSPNMAGYTF. CDR3 nucleotides: TGTGCCAGCAGTCCGAACATGGCGGGCTACACCTTC.

The chain couples TRBV6-5 to TRBJ1-5, with D possibly TRBD1 on 5 matching bases. This CDR3 comprises 15 residues. Trimming pared 2 bases from V and 2 bases from J, leaving 10 bases between. Germline V CDR1 and CDR2: MNHEY, SVGAGI. The CDR3 protein is CASSYRRGGNQPQHF. The CDR3 coding sequence is TGTGCCAGCAGTTACAGAAGGGGTGGCAATCAGCCCCAGCATTTT.

This chain joins TRBV6-1 and TRBJ1-5; D remains unclear. The CDR3 extends over 14 amino acids. Trimming stripped 1 base from V and 2 bases from J, with 6 bases between. Per the germline V gene, CDR1 is MNHNS and CDR2 is SASEGT. DNA of the CDR3: TGTGCCAGCAGTGAAGGATGGGGCAATCAGCCCCAGCATTTT. It encodes CASSEGWGNQPQHF.

V is TRBV6-5 and J is TRBJ1-1; a weak D match, TRBD1 (5 bases). V was pared by 5 bases and J by 6 bases, with 13 bases between. CDR3 length: 13 residues. Germline values: CDR1 MNHEY, CDR2 SVGAGI. The DNA of the CDR3 is TGTGCCAGCAGTACTATTCAGGGCGCTGAAGCTTTCTTT. It codes for CASSTIQGAEAFF.

The rearrangement links TRBV23-1 to TRBJ2-7, with unresolved D. TRBV23-1 is annotated as an ORF whose role is uncertain. V gave up 2 bases and J gave up 7 bases, with 18 bases separating them. CDR3 length equals 15 residues. CDR3 in DNA: TGCGCCAGCAGTCAAGGTGGCAGTTCCCGCGTGGAGCAGTACTTC. As protein: CASSQGGSSRVEQYF.

The rearrangement joins TRBV19 to TRBJ2-1, with 7 bases aligning to TRBD2. With V trimmed by 4 bases and J by 6 bases, 6 bases remained unmatched. Germline V gives CDR1 LNHDA, CDR2 SQIVND (reference sequence). CDR3 length: 14 residues. The CDR3 is CASSTPGLVNEQFF. The CDR3 region has the DNA TGTGCCAGTAGTACCCCAGGACTAGTCAATGAGCAGTTCTTC. The full variable domain, in which reference TRBV19 and TRBJ2-1 provide the parts outside the CDR3, is DGGITQSPKYLFRKEGQNVTLSCEQNLNHDAMYWYRQDPGQGLRLIYYSQIVNDFQKGDIAEGYSVSREKKESFPLTVTSAQKNPTAFYLCASSTPGLVNEQFFGPGTRLTVL.

The chain joins TRBV19 to TRBJ2-3, with TRBD2 matching 10 bases. CDR1 is LNHDA, CDR2 SQIVND, per germline (reference sequence). The CDR3 has 17 amino acids. Unmatched junction bases numbered 11, after V lost 6 bases and J lost 2 bases. As DNA, the CDR3 is TGTGCCAGTAGGGGCCTTACTAGCGGGATGTCCACAGATACGCAGTATTTT. Translation gives CASRGLTSGMSTDTQYF.

The chain links TRBV28 to TRBJ2-5; 8 bases are shared with TRBD2. The CDR3 has 12 amino acids. Germline V gives CDR1 MDHEN, CDR2 SYDVKM. V gave up 5 bases and J gave up 13 bases; unmatched junction bases: 9. CDR3 residues: CASSPQGLVPYF. In DNA, the CDR3 is TGTGCCAGCAGTCCCCAGGGACTAGTTCCGTACTTC.

This rearrangement joins TRBV7-9 to TRBJ2-7; D is ambiguous. V was shortened by 1 base and J by 1 base, with 8 bases between the two germline ends. The CDR3 runs to 14 residues. From germline, CDR1 is SEHNR and CDR2 FQNEAQ (reference sequence). CDR3 DNA: TGTGCCAGCAGCTTAGACGGCGGTTCCTACGAGCAGTACTTC. Translation: CASSLDGGSYEQYF.

The rearrangement joins TRBV4-3 to TRBJ1-1; possible D gene TRBD1, 6 bases. This CDR3 has 15 residues. Trimming cost V 0 bases and J 10 bases, with 18 bases left between them. Looked up from germline, CDR1 is LGHNA and CDR2 is YSLEER. This CDR3 is CASSQDLTGGQRAFF. The DNA for the CDR3 is TGCGCCAGCAGCCAAGATTTAACCGGGGGCCAGAGAGCTTTCTTT.

The genes are TRBV7-3 and TRBJ2-7, with 8 bases lining up with TRBD1. Germline trimming cut 0 bases from V and 7 bases from J; bases unmatched to any gene: 8. Germline V lookup: CDR1 SGHTA, CDR2 FQGTGA. The CDR3 sequence is 15 residues long. CDR3 coding DNA: TGTGCCAGCAGCTTAACGGGACAGGTCTACGGTGAGCAGTACTTC. Its protein product is CASSLTGQVYGEQYF.

J is TRBJ2-2 and V is TRBV6-4, with 10 bases matching TRBD2. V lost 6 bases and J lost 2; bases outside the gene matches: 9. This CDR3 has 17 amino acids. Germline V lookup: CDR1 MRHNA, CDR2 SNTAGT. The CDR3 is CASSRAGLAVNTGELFF. CDR3 DNA sequence: TGTGCCAGCAGCCGGGCTGGACTAGCGGTTAACACCGGGGAGCTGTTTTTT.

The chain joins TRBV7-2 to TRBJ1-2; 10 bases are a match to TRBD1. The germline gives CDR1 SGHTA, CDR2 FQGNSA. This CDR3 is 14 amino acids long. Trimming took 4 bases from V and 4 from J; bases not matched to a gene: 3. CDR3 amino acids: CASSSGTGVYGYTF. The CDR3 coding sequence is TGTGCCAGCAGCTCCGGGACAGGGGTCTATGGCTACACCTTC.

The J gene is TRBJ2-2, the V gene TRBV27; 10 bases line up with TRBD1. CDR1 MNHEY and CDR2 SMNVEV come from the germline V gene (reference sequence). The CDR3 runs 16 residues. V gave up 4 bases and J gave up 8 bases; unmatched junction bases: 10. The CDR3 here is CASSSGTGVFRGELFF. The CDR3 DNA is TGTGCCAGCAGTTCCGGGACAGGGGTTTTTCGGGGGGAGCTGTTTTTT.

The chain joins TRBV29-1 to TRBJ2-5, with 8 bases lining up with TRBD1. The CDR3 sequence is 15 residues long. CDR1 SQVTM and CDR2 ANQGSEA come from the germline V gene. The trim removed 5 bases at V and 5 bases at J, leaving 13 bases unmatched. The CDR3 is CSVPPQGVGGETQYF. CDR3 nucleotide sequence: TGCAGCGTTCCTCCACAGGGGGTAGGGGGGGAGACCCAGTACTTC.

The chain couples TRBV28 to TRBJ1-1, with 11 bases aligning to TRBD1. Germline CDR1 reads MDHEN; CDR2 reads SYDVKM. V gave up 5 bases and J gave up 7 bases; unmatched junction bases: 12. CDR3 size: 16 residues. The CDR3 here is CASSKPGQGGYGEAFF. The CDR3 nucleotides are TGTGCCAGCAGTAAACCGGGACAGGGGGGTTACGGTGAAGCTTTCTTT.

J is TRBJ1-2 and V is TRBV24-1, with D possibly matching TRBD1 (5 bases). V lost 3 bases and J lost 4, with 8 bases in between. CDR3 length: 13 amino acids. The germline V gene has CDR1 KGHDR and CDR2 SFDVKD. As DNA, the CDR3 is TGTGCCACCAGTGATCAGGGATCCTATGGCTACACCTTC. It codes for CATSDQGSYGYTF.

V usage is TRBV27 and J usage is TRBJ2-2, with D hard to call. Trimming pared 1 base from V and 0 bases from J, leaving 6 bases between. CDR1 is MNHEY and CDR2 is SMNVEV in the germline V gene (reference sequence). This CDR3 contains 15 residues. CDR3 DNA: TGTGCCAGCAGTTTATTCCCCTCGAACACCGGGGAGCTGTTTTTT. Its protein is CASSLFPSNTGELFF.

The CDR3 loop is CATGTAGGPDTQYF. CDR3 nucleotide sequence: TGTGCCACCGGCACTGCAGGGGGGCCAGATACGCAGTATTTT. This chain uses TRBV24-1 with TRBJ2-3; TRBD1 is a possible D gene (7 bases). Germline assignment: CDR1 KGHDR and CDR2 SFDVKD. This CDR3 has 14 amino acids. Trimming removed 9 bases from V and 4 bases from J, with 16 bases in between.

V and J are TRBV6-5 and TRBJ2-7; 7 nucleotides agree with TRBD2. CDR3 size: 14 residues. Germline V gene sequence: CDR1 MNHEY, CDR2 SVGAGI. Trimming took 6 bases from V and 0 from J; bases not matched to a gene: 5. The CDR3 here is CASSRGDYSYEQYF. Here the CDR3 DNA reads TGTGCCAGCAGCCGAGGGGACTACTCCTACGAGCAGTACTTC.

The chain uses TRBV12-5 and TRBJ2-3; 12 bases match TRBD2. Germline V gives CDR1 LGHNT, CDR2 FRNRAP. The CDR3 has 16 residues. The V segment lost 6 bases and the J segment 8 bases; nucleotides outside the gene matches: 12. The CDR3 protein is CASGQPTSGSRGTQYF. The DNA for the CDR3 is TGTGCTAGTGGCCAACCGACTAGCGGGAGTCGAGGTACGCAGTATTTT.